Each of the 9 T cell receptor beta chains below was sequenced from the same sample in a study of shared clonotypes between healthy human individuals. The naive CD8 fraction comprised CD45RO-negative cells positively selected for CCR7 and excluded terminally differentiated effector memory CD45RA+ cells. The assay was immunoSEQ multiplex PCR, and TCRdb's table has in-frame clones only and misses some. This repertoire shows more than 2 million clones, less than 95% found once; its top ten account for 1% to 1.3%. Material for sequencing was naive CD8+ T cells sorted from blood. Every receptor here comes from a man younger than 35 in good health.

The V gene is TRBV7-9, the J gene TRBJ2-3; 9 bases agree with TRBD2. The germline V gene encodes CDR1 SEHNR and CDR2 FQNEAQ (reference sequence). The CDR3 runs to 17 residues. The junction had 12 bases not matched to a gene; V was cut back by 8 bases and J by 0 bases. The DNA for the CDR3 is TGTGCCAGCGGCCCCCGAGCTAGCGGGGCGAGCACAGATACGCAGTATTTT. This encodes CASGPRASGASTDTQYF. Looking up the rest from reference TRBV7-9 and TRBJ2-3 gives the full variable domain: DTGVSQNPRHKITKRGQNVTFRCDPISEHNRLYWYRQTLGQGPEFLTYFQNEAQLEKSRLLSDRFSAERPKGSFSTLEIQRTEQGDSAMYLCASGPRASGASTDTQYFGPGTRLTVL.

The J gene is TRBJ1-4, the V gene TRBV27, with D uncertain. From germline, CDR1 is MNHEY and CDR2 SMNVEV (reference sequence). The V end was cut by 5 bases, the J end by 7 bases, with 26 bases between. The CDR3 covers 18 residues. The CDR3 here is CASSLTISNSETFEKLFF. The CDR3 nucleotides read TGTGCCAGCAGTCTAACTATTTCAAACAGCGAAACTTTTGAAAAACTGTTTTTT.

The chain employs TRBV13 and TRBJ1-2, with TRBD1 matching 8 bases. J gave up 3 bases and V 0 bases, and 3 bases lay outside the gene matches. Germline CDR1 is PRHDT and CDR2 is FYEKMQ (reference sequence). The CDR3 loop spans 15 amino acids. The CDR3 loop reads CASSLGRTGYYGYTF. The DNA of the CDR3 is TGTGCCAGCAGCTTAGGTAGGACAGGGTACTATGGCTACACCTTC.

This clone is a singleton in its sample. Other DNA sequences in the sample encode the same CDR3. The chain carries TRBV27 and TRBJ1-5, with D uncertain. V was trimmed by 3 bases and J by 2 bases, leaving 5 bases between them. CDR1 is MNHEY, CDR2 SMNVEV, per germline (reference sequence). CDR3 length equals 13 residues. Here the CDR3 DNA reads TGTGCCAGCAGTTTGATGGGCAATCAGCCCCAGCATTTT. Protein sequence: CASSLMGNQPQHF.

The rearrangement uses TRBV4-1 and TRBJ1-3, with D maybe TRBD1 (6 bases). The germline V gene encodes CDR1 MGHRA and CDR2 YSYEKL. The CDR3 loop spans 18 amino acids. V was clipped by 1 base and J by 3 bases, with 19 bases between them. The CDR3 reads CASSQVGDILSRGNTIYF. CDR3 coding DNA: TGCGCCAGCAGCCAAGTGGGGGACATTCTAAGTCGTGGAAACACCATATATTTT.

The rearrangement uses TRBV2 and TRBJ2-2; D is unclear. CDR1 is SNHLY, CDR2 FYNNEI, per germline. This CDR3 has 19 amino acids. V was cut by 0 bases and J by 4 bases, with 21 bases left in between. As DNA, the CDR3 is TGTGCCAGCAGTGAAGCGCTTCTGAGCTCCCACTCTATCACCGGGGAGCTGTTTTTT. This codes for CASSEALLSSHSITGELFF.

The CDR3 sequence: CASSEDLGTVHEQFF. The CDR3, as DNA: TGCGCCAGCAGTGAAGACCTAGGGACAGTCCATGAGCAGTTCTTC. V usage is TRBV10-1 and J usage is TRBJ2-1; 7 bases match TRBD1. The CDR3 is 15 amino acids. The germline CDR1 and CDR2 sequences are WNHNN and SYGVQD (reference sequence). Trimming at V came to 3 bases and at J to 8 bases, leaving 10 bases not matched to a gene.

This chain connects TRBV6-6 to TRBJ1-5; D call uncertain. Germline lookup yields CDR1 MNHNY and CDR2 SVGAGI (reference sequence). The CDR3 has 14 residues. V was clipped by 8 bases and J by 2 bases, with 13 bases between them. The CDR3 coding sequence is TGTGCCAGCTTTCAAGGCCCGGGCAATCAGCCCCAGCATTTT. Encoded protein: CASFQGPGNQPQHF.

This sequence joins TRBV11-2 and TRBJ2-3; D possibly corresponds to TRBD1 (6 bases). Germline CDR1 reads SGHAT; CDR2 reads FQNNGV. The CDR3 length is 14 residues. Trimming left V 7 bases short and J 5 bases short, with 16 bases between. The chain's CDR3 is CASKAGGPRDTQYF. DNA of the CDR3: TGTGCCAGCAAAGCTGGGGGCCCACGAGATACGCAGTATTTT.